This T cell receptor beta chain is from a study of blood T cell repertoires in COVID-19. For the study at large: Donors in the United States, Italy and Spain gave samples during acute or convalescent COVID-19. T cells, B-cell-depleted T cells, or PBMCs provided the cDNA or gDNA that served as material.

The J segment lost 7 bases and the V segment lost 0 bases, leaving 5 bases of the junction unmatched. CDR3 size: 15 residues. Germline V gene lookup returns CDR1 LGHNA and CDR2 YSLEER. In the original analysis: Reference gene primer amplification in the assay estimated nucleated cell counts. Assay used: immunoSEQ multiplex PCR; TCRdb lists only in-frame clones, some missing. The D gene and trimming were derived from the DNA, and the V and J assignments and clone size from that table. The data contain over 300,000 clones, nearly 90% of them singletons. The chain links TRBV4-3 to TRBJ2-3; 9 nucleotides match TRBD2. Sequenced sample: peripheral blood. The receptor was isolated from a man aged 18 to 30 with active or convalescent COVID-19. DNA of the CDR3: TGCGCCAGCAGCCAAGATAAAGCGGGGGGTCATACGCAGTATTTT. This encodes CASSQDKAGGHTQYF.